One sample yielded the 4 T cell receptor beta chains listed below, sequenced in a study of identical twins. TCRdb independently ran MiXCR on the 5' RACE reads; one entry per CDR3 protein. The table includes about 500,000 distinct CDR3 sequences, approximately 14% detected once. This same sample was also taken into another study, of yellow fever vaccine responses in identical twins.

Sequencing was performed on CD4+ T cells sorted from blood. These receptors were taken from a woman aged 18 to 35 in good health.

This clonotype was observed at least ten times. This chain connects TRBV5-1 to TRBJ2-1; maybe TRBD1 (6 bases). The CDR3 consists of 15 residues. Germline CDR1 reads SGHRS; CDR2 reads YFSETQ. With 3 bases removed from V and 3 bases from J, the gap between germline ends came to 13 bases. The CDR3 loop is CASSSLQGDYNEQFF. For the CDR3, the DNA is TGCGCCAGCAGCTCTCTACAGGGCGACTACAATGAGCAGTTCTTC.

This clonotype was detected only a few times. The rearrangement links TRBV7-2 to TRBJ2-4, with TRBD1 as a possible D gene (5 bases). Germline V lookup: CDR1 SGHTA, CDR2 FQGNSA. This CDR3 is built from 12 residues. Trimming removed 4 bases at V and 7 bases at J, with 8 bases between. CDR3 amino acids: CASSSSGNIQYF. DNA of the CDR3: TGTGCCAGCAGCTCCTCAGGGAACATTCAGTACTTC.

The chain carries TRBV5-1 and TRBJ2-5; 15 bases are a match to TRBD2. Germline trimming cut 4 bases from V and 5 bases from J; bases unmatched to any gene: 6. This CDR3 region has 16 residues. From germline, CDR1 is SGHRS and CDR2 YFSETQ. The CDR3 coding sequence is TGCGCCAGCAGCCTAGGGACTAGCGGGGGGACGGAGACCCAGTACTTC. Translated: CASSLGTSGGTETQYF.

V is TRBV4-2 and J is TRBJ2-1, with 7 nucleotides matching TRBD2. The CDR3 loop spans 16 amino acids. V lost 1 base, J lost 9 bases, and 12 bases stayed unmatched. CDR1 and CDR2 from the germline V gene are LGHNA and YNFKEQ. Here the CDR3 reads CASSQVDRGGPGEQFF. The DNA for the CDR3 is TGTGCCAGCAGCCAAGTCGATAGGGGAGGGCCGGGTGAGCAGTTCTTC.